This TCR beta chain originates from a study of human T cells and chemical hapten exposure. Overall study context: Per-sample TCR yields varied mainly from small pooled library volume differences. Overall study results and limits: TCRs at a frequency above 1 in 1000 stayed unchanged with DPC sensitization.

Unique molecular identifiers were attached to individual cDNA molecules during library preparation. In the authors' methods: Ranging from about 20,000 to 690,600, TCR counts per sample had a median value of around 90,000. TCRdb independently ran MiXCR on the RACE reads; one entry per CDR3 protein. TCRdb's processing, not the study's, gives the V and J calls here. The data hold around 130,000 distinct CDR3 sequences, with about 8.2% observed a single time. CDR1 is WSHSY, CDR2 SAAADI, per germline. The CDR3 covers 14 residues. V lost 4 bases, J lost 2 bases, and 12 bases lay in between. Time point defined: healthy volunteer bleed at 2 weeks. Extraction yielded total RNA from whole blood (unfractionated). About this clonotype: Antigen specificity is unknown.

Sample: whole blood. This clonotype was obtained from a male donor in good health. Some clones in this sample may be carry-over from other donors' samples. J is TRBJ2-7 and V is TRBV10-2, with D possibly matching TRBD1 (6 bases). The DNA of the CDR3 is TGCGCCAGCAGTGCGGGGACACAGACCTACGAGCAGTACTTC. Its translation is CASSAGTQTYEQYF.